This T cell receptor (beta chain) was recovered during a study of human T cells and chemical hapten exposure. Background on the study: The scalp of each patient received a weekly diphenylcyclopropenone dose for the full roughly 23-week study.

In the original analysis: Samples contained a median of around 89,000 TCRs, with a range of roughly 23,224 to 700,000. Via MiXCR, TCRdb re-called the RACE reads, giving one row per CDR3 protein. The V and J calls follow TCRdb's processing rather than the paper's. This sample has about 340,000 distinct CDR3 sequences; approximately 6.3% occur once, and the top ten carry around 8.2%. A few counts support this clonotype. Time point described: patch test 1, 2 weeks after DPC sensitization. Sample treatment: therapeutic diphenylcyclopropenone sensitization with weekly scalp DPC. The CDR3 length is 15 residues. V dropped 5 bases and J dropped 5; count of bases not matched to a gene: 11.

The sample here was whole blood, taken in connection with sensitization to the hapten diphenylcyclopropenone (DPC). The receptor was derived from a woman aged 18-30 years with alopecia areata. Some clones in this sample may be carry-over from other donors' samples. The chain links TRBV12-3 or TRBV12-4 to TRBJ2-5; 7 nucleotides align to TRBD2. CDR3 residues: CASSSMVAGVETQYF. The CDR3, as DNA: TGTGCCAGCAGTAGTATGGTGGCGGGGGTGGAGACCCAGTACTTC.